This T cell receptor beta chain was observed in a study of cytomegalovirus exposure and HLA in healthy donors. Germline assignment: CDR1 LNHDA and CDR2 SQIVND (reference sequence). The CDR3 extends over 12 amino acids. Trimming cost V 7 bases and J 10 bases, with 11 bases left between them. This PCR relied on a set of 60 Vbeta primers and 13 Jbeta primers. Profiling relied on immunoSEQ multiplex PCR, and the TCRdb table lists in-frame clones only, not all of them. The sample lists 90,000 to 130,000 clones; about 80% were seen once. The clonotype comes from a young man in good health and CMV-seropositive. What was sequenced was PBMCs. This chain joins TRBV19 and TRBJ1-6, with D possibly TRBD1 on 5 matching bases. CDR3 in amino acids: CASKGFGSPLHF. The CDR3 DNA reads as TGTGCCAGTAAGGGGTTCGGGTCACCCCTCCACTTT.